A selection of T cell receptor beta chains follows, all from one sample in a study of T-cell reconstitution after alpha-beta-depleted transplantation in children. TCRdb analysed the PCR reads with MiXCR anew, one entry per CDR3 protein. The sample yields 490,000 or so distinct CDR3 sequences, over 9.5% seen once. This specimen was PBMCs, taken before TCRalphabeta/CD19-depleted stem cell transplant. The receptors come from a child under 10 years old with inherited bone marrow failure, due to receive a stem cell transplant. Both conserved end residues are part of each CDR3. Clone size, where shown, is once, few, many, or a class for clones that have expanded.

len	v_gene	abundance	CDR3aa
16	TRBV28	NA	CASTLAGAGSYNEQFF
12	TRBV5-1	many	CASSSGGNTQYF
15	TRBV15	many	CATSPGNGGVETQYF
16	TRBV11-2	many	CASRLGGIRTYNEQFF
14	TRBV30	few	CAWTPGGLGGPQHF
15	TRBV6-1	many	CASSPPGGRFAEAFF
13	TRBV12-3/TRBV12-4	few	CASSLPGNYGYTF
17	TRBV29-1	many	CSAGGGLAGGGTDTQYF
16	TRBV2	few	CASSESWVLGNQPQHF
14	TRBV6-5	few	CASSYSSHQETQYF
14	TRBV29-1	many	CSVDGGGLSGELFF
19	TRBV2	many	CASTPKIPAVGSSYNEQFF
12	TRBV5-6	NA	CASSCGSDEQFF
13	TRBV29-1	few	CSVEDTSAYEQYF
15	TRBV4-3	many	CASSQLQGQFTEAFF
14	TRBV5-1	NA	CASSQGVGPYEQYF
14	TRBV12-3/TRBV12-4	many	CASTTRYRTYEQYF
13	TRBV28	many	CASTPGRIYEQYF
14	TRBV11-3	many	CASSSQGAHGELFF
15	TRBV27	many	CASRGLAGFYNEQFF
14	TRBV3-1	few	CASRRLAGDNEQFF
15	TRBV12-3/TRBV12-4	NA	CASSLSSRATDTQYF
14	TRBV5-4	many	CASSFDGYTDTQYF
12	TRBV5-1	many	CASSPLTGGYTF
15	TRBV28	many	CASTPGLAGYNEQFF
16	TRBV18	NA	CASSPSAQPAYNEQFF
15	TRBV5-1	many	CASSRTGVKDTEAFF
16	TRBV5-6	many	CASRTPSGRGTGELFF
15	TRBV2	many	CASSDPGTGTSEQYF
14	TRBV20-1	NA	CSAPNWNISYEQYF
14	TRBV9	many	CASSVEFSGPQWFF
18	TRBV18	NA	CASSPIQRPPANNQPQHF
13	TRBV4-1	many	CASSQVVNTEAFF
18	TRBV4-3	many	CASSQESVGGSSYNEQFF
15	TRBV30	NA	CAWSGQGSRTDTQYF
15	TRBV20-1	few	CSAKSSGRRQETQYF
14	TRBV12-3/TRBV12-4	NA	CAGTPDRANEKLFF